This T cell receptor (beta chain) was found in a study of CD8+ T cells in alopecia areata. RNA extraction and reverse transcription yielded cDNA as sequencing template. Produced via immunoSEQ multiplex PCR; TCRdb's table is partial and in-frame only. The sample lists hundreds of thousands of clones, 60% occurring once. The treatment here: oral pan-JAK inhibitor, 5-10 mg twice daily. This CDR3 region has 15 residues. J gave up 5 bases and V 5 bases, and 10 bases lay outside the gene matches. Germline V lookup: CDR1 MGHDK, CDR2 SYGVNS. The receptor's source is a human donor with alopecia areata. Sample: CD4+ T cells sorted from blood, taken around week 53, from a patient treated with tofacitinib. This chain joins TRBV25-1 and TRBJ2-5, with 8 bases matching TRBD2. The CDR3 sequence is CASSHPGLVKETQYF. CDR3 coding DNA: TGTGCCAGCAGTCATCCGGGACTAGTGAAGGAGACCCAGTACTTC.